What follows are 14 T cell receptor beta chains derived from one specimen sequenced in a study of blood T cell repertoires in COVID-19. Generated by immunoSEQ multiplex PCR, the TCRdb table keeps only in-frame clones and is missing some. The top ten clones hold 0.95% to 1% of a sample with 250,000 or so clones, approximately 90% of them seen once. Sequenced material: peripheral blood. Receptors were obtained from a middle-aged woman who had recovered from COVID-19.

In this sample, this clone turned up once. V usage is TRBV19 and J usage is TRBJ2-7, with TRBD2 identical over 9 bases. CDR3 length equals 17 residues. Germline lookup yields CDR1 LNHDA and CDR2 SQIVND (reference sequence). V dropped 5 bases and J dropped 0; count of bases not matched to a gene: 11. This chain's CDR3 is CASSARGTSWTSYEQYF. CDR3 DNA: TGTGCCAGTAGTGCTCGAGGGACTAGCTGGACCTCCTACGAGCAGTACTTC.

The chain employs TRBV9 and TRBJ2-3; 8 bases fit TRBD2. The germline V gene encodes CDR1 SGDLS and CDR2 YYNGEE. Trimming took 3 bases from V and 5 from J; bases not matched to a gene: 11. The CDR3 is made up of 16 amino acids. The CDR3 DNA follows: TGTGCCAGCAGCGCCCGGGGGGGGGCGTTGGGAGATACGCAGTATTTT. Residues: CASSARGGALGDTQYF.

The chain couples TRBV3-1 (or the pseudogene TRBV3-2) to TRBJ2-2, with TRBD2 matching over 14 bases. The CDR3 runs to 17 residues. Per germline, CDR1 LGHDT and CDR2 YNNKEL (reference sequence). The V segment lost 4 bases and the J segment 6 bases; nucleotides outside the gene matches: 7. CDR3 residues: CASSRGTSGSGAGELFF. The CDR3 DNA sequence: TGTGCCAGCAGCCGCGGGACTAGCGGGAGTGGGGCCGGGGAGCTGTTTTTT.

Concerning this clone: Other DNA sequences from this sample encode an identical CDR3 as well. The chain recombines TRBV30 with TRBJ2-1; 11 nucleotides agree with TRBD2. Trimming took 0 bases from V and 9 from J; bases not matched to a gene: 4. The CDR3 length is 14 residues. In germline, CDR1 is GTSNPN, CDR2 SVGIG (reference sequence). In DNA, the CDR3 is TGTGCCTGGAGTGTACTAGCGGGAGCGGGTGAGCAGTTCTTC. Translated, it gives CAWSVLAGAGEQFF.

This rearrangement joins TRBV6-5 to TRBJ2-1; TRBD2 matches 13 bases. CDR1 is MNHEY and CDR2 is SVGAGI in the germline V gene. After removal of 1 base from V and 7 bases from J, the junction contained 4 bases not matched to a gene. The CDR3 covers 16 residues. The CDR3 here is CASSYWTSGSRNEQFF. The CDR3 region has the DNA TGTGCCAGCAGTTACTGGACTAGCGGGAGTCGGAATGAGCAGTTCTTC.

The sample holds one count of this clone. V is TRBV4-3 and J is TRBJ2-3; TRBD2 aligns across 13 bases. The V and J ends lost 1 base and 4 bases, in that order; junction bases with no gene match: 8. The CDR3 covers 18 residues. From germline, CDR1 is LGHNA and CDR2 YSLEER. The CDR3 DNA sequence: TGCGCCAGCAGCCAAGGTTGGACTAGCGGGAGTCGGGCAGATACGCAGTATTTT. Protein: CASSQGWTSGSRADTQYF.

The chain couples TRBV6-4 to TRBJ2-2, with D possibly matching TRBD1 (5 bases). Trimming removed 2 bases at V and 5 bases at J, with 6 bases between. This CDR3 has 13 residues. Germline V CDR1 and CDR2: MRHNA, SNTAGT. CDR3 DNA: TGTGCCAGCAGTGACGACAGAACCGGGGAGCTGTTTTTT. Protein: CASSDDRTGELFF.

This chain uses TRBV24-1 with TRBJ2-7, with TRBD2 as a possible D gene (5 bases). The CDR3 is 13 residues long. The ends were cut back, 8 bases at V and 10 bases at J, with 20 bases in the middle. Germline values: CDR1 KGHDR, CDR2 SFDVKD. The CDR3 DNA is TGTGCCACCAATCGGGCTAGCCGAGCAATCCAGTACGTC. Translation: CATNRASRAIQYV.

The rearrangement joins TRBV6-6 to TRBJ1-6; D is perhaps TRBD1 (5 bases). V lost 8 bases and J lost 7, with 15 bases in between. Germline assignment: CDR1 MNHNY and CDR2 SVGAGI (reference sequence). The CDR3 sequence is 14 residues long. DNA of the CDR3: TGTGCCAGCCGGGGGGACCTCCCAAATTCACCCCTCCACTTT. Amino acids: CASRGDLPNSPLHF.

This chain joins TRBV5-5 and TRBJ1-5; D gene unclear. Germline V lookup: CDR1 SGHKS, CDR2 YYEKEE (reference sequence). V was pared by 6 bases and J by 5 bases, with 12 bases between. CDR3 length: 13 residues. CDR3 sequence reads: CASTPWPDQPQHF. The CDR3 bases are TGTGCCAGCACCCCTTGGCCCGATCAGCCCCAGCATTTT. The entire variable domain, with the rest obtained from reference TRBV5-5 and TRBJ1-5, is as follows: DAGVTQSPTHLIKTRGQQVTLRCSPISGHKSVSWYQQVLGQGPQFIFQYYEKEERGRGNFPDRFSARQFPNYSSELNVNALLLGDSALYLCASTPWPDQPQHFGDGTRLSIL.

The V gene is TRBV2, the J gene TRBJ2-4; 9 bases map to TRBD2. Germline loops: CDR1 SNHLY, CDR2 FYNNEI. J lost 9 bases, V lost 2 bases, and 14 bases had no gene match. This CDR3 has 17 residues. Written as DNA, the CDR3 is TGTGCCAGCAGTGAACGGGCTAGCGGGAAATCTAGAAGCATTCAGTACTTC. Translation: CASSERASGKSRSIQYF.

This chain links TRBV6-5 with TRBJ2-3, with 7 positions matching TRBD1. The CDR3 runs 13 residues. Germline loops: CDR1 MNHEY, CDR2 SVGAGI. V gave up 10 bases and J gave up 11 bases; unmatched junction bases: 15. The CDR3 DNA sequence: TGTGCCACCAGGGGGTCCCCAGGGGCGCTGCAGTATTTT. This gives the protein CATRGSPGALQYF.

J is TRBJ2-2 and V is TRBV19; TRBD2 might be the D (6 bases). The CDR3 spans 15 residues. Deletions cut 3 bases from V and 4 bases from J, with 12 bases between. Germline V lookup: CDR1 LNHDA, CDR2 SQIVND (reference sequence). The CDR3 DNA reads as TGTGCCAGTAGTATTGGAGGGGTTGTCACCGGGGAGCTGTTTTTT. Its translation: CASSIGGVVTGELFF.

This clone was seen more than once but under ten times. The chain is built from TRBV30 and TRBJ1-5; D perhaps matches TRBD1 (6 bases). Germline V CDR1 and CDR2: GTSNPN, SVGIG (reference sequence). V dropped 1 base and J dropped 1 base, with 14 bases sitting between them. The CDR3 loop spans 16 amino acids. The CDR3 loop is CAWSASGTPSNQPQHF. The CDR3 DNA reads as TGTGCCTGGAGTGCGTCTGGGACACCCAGCAATCAGCCCCAGCATTTT.